These T cell receptor beta chains were read from a single sample in a study of blood T cell repertoires in COVID-19. Here immunoSEQ multiplex PCR was the method, and the copy in TCRdb shows in-frame clones only, minus some. This sample yields more than 150,000 clones, of which roughly nine tenths are seen a single time; under 2.5% belongs to the top ten. Sequenced input: peripheral blood. Receptors were obtained from a man between 65 and 85 years old with active or convalescent COVID-19. The CDR3 runs from the conserved cysteine through the conserved F or W. D genes are given only for firm matches. Rows give clone size only sometimes, using once, few, many, or a class for an expanded clone.

NA	TRBV9	13	TRBJ1-1	NA	CASSVGPNTEAFF	TGTGCCAGCAGCGTTGGGCCGAACACTGAAGCTTTCTTT
NA	TRBV5-5	13	TRBJ2-1	TRBD1	CASSPTFRDRGFF	TGTGCCAGCAGCCCTACATTCCGGGACAGGGGGTTCTTC
once	TRBV19	14	TRBJ2-5	NA	CASNSGLDGETQYF	TGTGCCAGTAATTCGGGACTGGATGGAGAGACCCAGTACTTC
NA	TRBV5-5	15	TRBJ2-3	TRBD2	CASSLIAGAVDTQYF	TGTGCCAGCAGCTTAATAGCGGGAGCAGTAGATACGCAGTATTTT
NA	TRBV30	14	TRBJ1-3	NA	CAWSTGDSGNTIYF	TGTGCCTGGTCGACAGGAGACTCTGGAAACACCATATATTTT
NA	TRBV29-1	13	TRBJ2-2	TRBD1	CSIRTGRTGELFF	TGCAGCATCCGGACAGGGAGGACCGGGGAGCTGTTTTTT
NA	TRBV2	12	TRBJ2-5	NA	CASRDAQETQYF	TGTGCCAGTCGGGATGCACAAGAGACCCAGTACTTC
NA	TRBV5-3	16	TRBJ1-3	TRBD1	CADQGYGTGSGNTIYF	TGTGCCGATCAGGGGTACGGGACAGGGTCTGGAAACACCATATATTTT
NA	TRBV7-9	16	TRBJ1-2	TRBD1	CASSIDRGHSRYGYTF	TGTGCCAGCAGCATAGACAGGGGGCATAGTCGCTATGGCTACACCTTC
NA	TRBV11-2	15	TRBJ2-4	NA	CASSPTVLAKNIQYF	TGTGCCAGCAGCCCTACAGTACTAGCCAAAAACATTCAGTACTTC
NA	TRBV19	16	TRBJ1-5	TRBD1	CATHAPGQGVNQPQHF	TGTGCCACCCACGCCCCGGGACAGGGTGTCAATCAGCCCCAGCATTTT
NA	TRBV7-2	15	TRBJ2-5	TRBD2	CASSLGGGAGETQYF	TGTGCCAGCAGCTTAGGCGGGGGGGCTGGGGAGACCCAGTACTTC
NA	TRBV19	13	TRBJ2-3	TRBD2	CASSREGPDTQYF	TGTGCCAGTAGTAGGGAGGGACCAGATACGCAGTATTTT
NA	TRBV6-5	13	TRBJ2-3	TRBD1	CASSQDRGDTQYF	TGTGCCAGCAGCCAAGACAGGGGAGATACGCAGTATTTT
NA	TRBV2	13	TRBJ1-1	NA	CATAGQRRTEAFF	TGTGCCACCGCCGGACAACGGAGAACTGAAGCTTTCTTT
NA	TRBV28	18	TRBJ2-1	TRBD2	CASSLRGLAGVGYNEQFF	TGTGCCAGCAGCCTTCGGGGACTAGCGGGAGTCGGATACAATGAGCAGTTCTTC
NA	TRBV5-1	16	TRBJ1-2	TRBD1	CASSLEGAPKFYGYTF	TGCGCCAGCAGCTTGGAGGGGGCGCCTAAATTCTATGGCTACACCTTC